This record concerns one T cell receptor (beta chain) sequence. Its target is not known. This specimen includes other DNA sequences encoding the same CDR3. With V trimmed by 4 bases and J by 1 base, 3 bases remained unmatched. Germline CDR1 reads SGDLS; CDR2 reads YYNGEE. This CDR3 contains 14 residues. This entry belongs to a study of cytomegalovirus exposure and HLA in healthy donors. Whole-study results and caveats: What was likely a sequencing artifact was a cluster of highly shared sequence variants. TCR beta sequences numbering fewer than 20,000 were associated with HLA alleles at 0.05 false discovery rate in a later analysis. In a later analysis, the majority of CMV-associated beta chains seemingly showed HLA restriction. In vitro confirmation showed three CMV-associated chains to be CMV antigen specific.

Researchers ran the PCR with 60 Vbeta and 13 Jbeta primers. Assay used: immunoSEQ multiplex PCR; TCRdb lists only in-frame clones, some missing. Altogether about 200,000 clones are present, about four fifths being singletons, with the ten largest covering around 0.4%. This TCR was sampled from a male donor in good health and CMV-seropositive. The rearrangement links TRBV9 to TRBJ1-1, with 8 bases matching TRBD1. Sequencing was done on a sample of PBMCs. This CDR3 reads CASSLGTGNTEAFF. Here the CDR3 DNA reads TGTGCCAGCAGCCTTGGGACAGGGAACACTGAAGCTTTCTTT. The full variable domain, its missing parts supplied by reference TRBV9 and TRBJ1-1, is DSGVTQTPKHLITATGQRVTLRCSPRSGDLSVYWYQQSLDQGLQFLIQYYNGEERAKGNILERFSAQQFPDLHSELNLSSLELGDSALYFCASSLGTGNTEAFFGQGTRLTVV.